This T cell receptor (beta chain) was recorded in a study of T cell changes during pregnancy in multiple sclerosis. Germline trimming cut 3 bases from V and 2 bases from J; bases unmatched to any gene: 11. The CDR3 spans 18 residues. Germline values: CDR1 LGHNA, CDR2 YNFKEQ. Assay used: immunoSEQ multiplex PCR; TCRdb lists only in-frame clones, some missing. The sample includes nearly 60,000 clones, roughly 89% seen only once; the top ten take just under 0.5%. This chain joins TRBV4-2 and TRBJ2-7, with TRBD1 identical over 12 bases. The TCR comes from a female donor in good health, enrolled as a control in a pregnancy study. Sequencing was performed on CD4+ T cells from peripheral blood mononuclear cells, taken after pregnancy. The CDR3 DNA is TGTGCCAGCAGCCAGGGGTTACCGGGACAGGGGGCCCCCTACGAGCAGTACTTC. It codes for CASSQGLPGQGAPYEQYF.